This entry is about one T cell receptor beta chain. The protocol was immunoSEQ multiplex PCR, while the TCRdb copy is restricted to in-frame clones and leaves out a portion. The sample records about 62,000 clones, roughly 98% being singletons. This sample stems from a study of technical replicates of blood from several donors. The CDR3 spans 13 residues. The ends were cut back, 4 bases at V and 5 bases at J, with 9 bases in the middle. Germline CDR1 reads MNHNS; CDR2 reads SASEGT. Sample: T cells isolated from PBMCs. This clonotype was sampled from a human donor in good health. The V call is TRBV6-1, the J call TRBJ1-5; TRBD1 is a possible D gene (6 bases). This CDR3 is CASSVRGYQPQHF. CDR3 in DNA: TGTGCCAGCAGTGTTAGGGGGTATCAGCCCCAGCATTTT.